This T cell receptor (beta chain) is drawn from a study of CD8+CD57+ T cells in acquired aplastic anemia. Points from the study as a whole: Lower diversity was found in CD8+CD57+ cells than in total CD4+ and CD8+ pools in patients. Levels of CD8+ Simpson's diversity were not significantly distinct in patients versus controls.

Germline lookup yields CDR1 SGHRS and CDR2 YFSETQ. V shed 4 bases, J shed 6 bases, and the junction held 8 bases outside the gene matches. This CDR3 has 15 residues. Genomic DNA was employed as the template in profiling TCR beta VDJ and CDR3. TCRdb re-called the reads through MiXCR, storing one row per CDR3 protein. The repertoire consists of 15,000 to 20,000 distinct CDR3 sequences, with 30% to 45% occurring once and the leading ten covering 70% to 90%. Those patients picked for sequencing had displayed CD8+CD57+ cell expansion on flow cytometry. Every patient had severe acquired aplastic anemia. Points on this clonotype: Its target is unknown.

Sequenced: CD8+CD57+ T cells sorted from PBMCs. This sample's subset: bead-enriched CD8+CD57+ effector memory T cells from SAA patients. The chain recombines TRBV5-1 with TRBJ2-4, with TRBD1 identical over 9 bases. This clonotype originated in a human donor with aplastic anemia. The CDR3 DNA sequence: TGCGCCAGCAGCCCACAGGGGGCGTCATCAAACATTCAGTACTTC. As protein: CASSPQGASSNIQYF.